This passage covers 30 T cell receptor beta chains from one sample sequenced in a study of T-cell reconstitution after alpha-beta-depleted transplantation in children. This sample's TCRbeta library carried unique molecular identifier barcodes. From the PCR reads, TCRdb called clonotypes with MiXCR, one entry per CDR3 protein. The table lists approximately 520,000 distinct CDR3 sequences, roughly 33% of them singletons. Sequencing was performed on PBMCs from the stem cell graft donor, taken from the stem cell graft. All receptors come from a human donor who donated a stem cell graft to a child with aplastic anemia.

This clonotype has a handful of counts. J is TRBJ2-3 and V is TRBV7-2; 8 nucleotides line up with TRBD2. V trimming: 1 base; J trimming: 7 bases; junction bases outside the gene matches: 7. The CDR3 is made up of 15 amino acids. Germline lookup yields CDR1 SGHTA and CDR2 FQGNSA. CDR3 DNA sequence: TGTGCCAGCAGCTTAGGACCGACTAGCGCCTATACGCAGTATTTT. It specifies CASSLGPTSAYTQYF.

The chain employs TRBV9 and TRBJ1-3; D unresolved. Trimming pared 0 bases from V and 4 bases from J, leaving 11 bases between. In germline, CDR1 is SGDLS, CDR2 YYNGEE. This CDR3 spans 15 amino acids. DNA for the CDR3: TGTGCCAGCAGCGTAGTCGGGGTTTTCGGAAACACCATATATTTT. Translating it yields CASSVVGVFGNTIYF.

The rearrangement joins TRBV4-3 to TRBJ2-2; either TRBD1 or TRBD2 may fit D (5 bases each). Germline V gene lookup returns CDR1 LGHNA and CDR2 YSLEER. This CDR3 region has 18 residues. The V gene lost 0 bases and the J gene lost 1 base, with 15 bases spanning the gap. CDR3 protein: CASSQDGASWENTGELFF. The DNA of the CDR3 is TGCGCCAGCAGCCAAGATGGGGCTAGCTGGGAGAACACCGGGGAGCTGTTTTTT.

V is TRBV20-1 and J is TRBJ1-5, with a tentative D call TRBD1 (5 bases). The CDR3 runs 14 residues. V shed 3 bases and J shed 4 bases, with 13 bases lying between them. The V gene's germline CDR1 is DFQATT and CDR2 SNEGSKA (reference sequence). The CDR3 DNA sequence: TGCAGTGCTAGTCGAGGGGTCGAGAATCAGCCCCAGCATTTT. It yields the protein CSASRGVENQPQHF.

Only a few counts were recorded for this clonotype. The chain couples TRBV19 to TRBJ1-3; 7 bases map to TRBD1. CDR3 length equals 15 residues. Germline assignment: CDR1 LNHDA and CDR2 SQIVND (reference sequence). After removal of 4 bases from V and 2 bases from J, the junction contained 5 bases not matched to a gene. CDR3 coding DNA: TGTGCCAGTAGTACCCGGGACAGCCCTGGAAACACCATATATTTT. This codes for CASSTRDSPGNTIYF.

The V gene is TRBV12-3 or TRBV12-4, the J gene TRBJ1-1, with D hard to call. V was pared by 6 bases and J by 2 bases, with 1 base between. The CDR3 covers 10 residues. The CDR3: CASSNTEAFF. In DNA form, the CDR3 reads TGTGCCAGCAGCAACACTGAAGCTTTCTTT.

The chain joins TRBV5-1 to TRBJ2-5; 11 positions agree with TRBD1. V trimming: 4 bases; J trimming: 5 bases; junction bases outside the gene matches: 7. Looked up from germline, CDR1 is SGHRS and CDR2 is YFSETQ. The CDR3 is made up of 15 amino acids. The CDR3 here is CASSPRTGGIETQYF. The CDR3, as DNA: TGCGCCAGCAGCCCCAGGACAGGGGGCATCGAGACCCAGTACTTC.

The CDR3 DNA is TGTGCCAGTAGTCCCCTGCGGGGGAGTTTCTCTGGGGCCAACGTCCTGACTTTC. Translating it yields CASSPLRGSFSGANVLTF. This rearrangement joins TRBV19 to TRBJ2-6, with TRBD2 matching 7 bases. CDR3 length: 18 residues. V gave up 5 bases and J gave up 0 bases; unmatched junction bases: 10. Germline loops: CDR1 LNHDA, CDR2 SQIVND (reference sequence).

This clonotype was counted only a few times. V is TRBV29-1 and J is TRBJ2-7; D is tentatively TRBD1 or TRBD2 (6 bases each). V was clipped by 8 bases and J by 5 bases, with 19 bases between them. This CDR3 has 13 amino acids. The germline CDR1 and CDR2 sequences are SQVTM and ANQGSEA. Here the CDR3 DNA reads TGCAGCACCCGAACGGGGGCAAGGAACGAGCAGTACTTC. This sequence encodes CSTRTGARNEQYF.

The V gene is TRBV24-1, the J gene TRBJ2-7; D remains unclear. CDR3 length: 14 residues. Germline-derived CDR1 and CDR2 are KGHDR and SFDVKD. With 6 bases removed from V and 3 bases from J, the gap between germline ends came to 14 bases. The CDR3 region is CATSQGNGNYEQYV. CDR3 bases: TGTGCCACCAGTCAAGGTAACGGTAACTACGAGCAGTACGTC.

This clonotype was detected a few times. This chain uses TRBV5-6 with TRBJ2-3; 7 bases map to TRBD2. The CDR3 extends over 14 amino acids. Trimming removed 3 bases from V and 7 bases from J; junction bases left unmatched: 8. The germline V gene has CDR1 SGHDT and CDR2 YYEEEE. Here the CDR3 reads CASSSGGMRNTQYF. Written as DNA, the CDR3 is TGTGCCAGCAGCTCGGGGGGAATGCGCAATACGCAGTATTTT.

This clonotype was counted only a few times. The rearrangement links TRBV20-1 to TRBJ2-1; TRBD2 matches at 8 bases. Per the germline V gene, CDR1 is DFQATT and CDR2 is SNEGSKA (reference sequence). V lost 4 bases to trimming and J lost 4 bases; unmatched junction nucleotides: 6. CDR3 size: 14 residues. CDR3 DNA: TGCAGTGCTAACGAGGCTAGCGGGTACAATGAGCAGTTCTTC. Translated, it gives CSANEASGYNEQFF.

This clonotype came up a few times. V is TRBV5-6 and J is TRBJ1-3; D possibly corresponds to TRBD1 (6 bases). The germline CDR1 and CDR2 sequences are SGHDT and YYEEEE. V was trimmed by 5 bases and J by 0 bases, leaving 15 bases between them. There are 16 residues in the CDR3. CDR3 nucleotide sequence: TGTGCCAGCAGGTTAAGGGGACACAACTCTGGAAACACCATATATTTT. This encodes CASRLRGHNSGNTIYF.

This chain connects TRBV20-1 to TRBJ2-3; possibly TRBD2 for D (5 bases). This CDR3 comprises 14 residues. V was cut by 6 bases and J by 5 bases, with 18 bases left in between. CDR1 is DFQATT, CDR2 SNEGSKA, per germline (reference sequence). The CDR3 DNA is TGCAGTGCCTTGACTATTAGTGGAAGAGATACGCAGTATTTT. This encodes CSALTISGRDTQYF.

The chain links TRBV4-3 to TRBJ1-1; 10 bases match TRBD1. V lost 3 bases, J lost 10 bases, and 8 bases stayed unmatched. Germline V CDR1 and CDR2: LGHNA, YSLEER. The CDR3 has 14 amino acids. The CDR3 reads CASSHLDRGRGAFF. In nucleotides, the CDR3 is TGCGCCAGCAGCCATCTCGACAGGGGGCGCGGAGCTTTCTTT.

This clonotype was seen only a few times. The chain employs TRBV29-1 and TRBJ2-4; 7 nucleotides match TRBD2. Germline V lookup: CDR1 SQVTM, CDR2 ANQGSEA. This CDR3 spans 13 amino acids. V shed 3 bases and J 8 bases; nucleotides not matched to a gene: 7. The CDR3 loop reads CSVDLGGSDIQYF. The CDR3 DNA is TGCAGCGTTGACTTGGGGGGGTCGGACATTCAGTACTTC.

CDR3: CASSLAGGRTGELFF. CDR3 bases: TGTGCCAGCAGCTTAGCGGGAGGGCGCACCGGGGAGCTGTTTTTT. This sequence joins TRBV7-2 and TRBJ2-2; TRBD2 matches 7 bases. This CDR3 has 15 amino acids. CDR1 SGHTA and CDR2 FQGNSA come from the germline V gene. The V and J ends lost 0 bases and 4 bases, in that order; junction bases with no gene match: 2.

This clonotype was seen more than once but under ten times. The V call is TRBV7-8, the J call TRBJ2-6; perhaps TRBD1 as D (5 bases). Trimming took off 2 bases at V and 0 bases at J, with 11 bases between the two ends. This CDR3 spans 17 amino acids. Germline V lookup: CDR1 SGHVS, CDR2 FQNEAQ. The CDR3 DNA is TGTGCCAGCAGCTTAACGAGACAGAGCTCTGGGGCCAACGTCCTGACTTTC. The encoded protein is CASSLTRQSSGANVLTF.

This clonotype was seen more than once but under ten times. The V and J genes are TRBV19 and TRBJ1-4; D is uncertain. This CDR3 has 12 amino acids. V was trimmed by 6 bases and J by 7 bases, leaving 9 bases between them. The germline V gene encodes CDR1 LNHDA and CDR2 SQIVND (reference sequence). CDR3 protein: CASSGPGEKLFF. CDR3 sequence (DNA): TGTGCCAGTAGCGGGCCGGGTGAAAAACTGTTTTTT. Drawing the rest from reference TRBV19 and TRBJ1-4, the complete variable domain is DGGITQSPKYLFRKEGQNVTLSCEQNLNHDAMYWYRQDPGQGLRLIYYSQIVNDFQKGDIAEGYSVSREKKESFPLTVTSAQKNPTAFYLCASSGPGEKLFFGSGTQLSVL.

The V call is TRBV4-2, the J call TRBJ1-2; a possible D gene is TRBD1 (5 bases). Germline V gene data show CDR1 as LGHNA and CDR2 as YNFKEQ. CDR3 length: 15 residues. The V and J ends lost 0 bases and 6 bases respectively, with 14 bases between them. Here the CDR3 reads CASSQDPRGNNGYTF. In nucleotides, the CDR3 is TGTGCCAGCAGCCAAGACCCTCGGGGCAACAATGGCTACACCTTC.

The V and J genes are TRBV28 and TRBJ2-7; perhaps D is TRBD1 or TRBD2 (5 bases each). V shed 5 bases and J shed 7 bases, with 18 bases lying between them. Germline V gene sequence: CDR1 MDHEN, CDR2 SYDVKM. The CDR3 has 14 amino acids. The CDR3 region has the DNA TGTGCCAGCAGTCCCCCCGTCGGGGCAGGGGAGCAGTACTTC. The encoded protein is CASSPPVGAGEQYF. Supplemented by reference TRBV28 and TRBJ2-7, the full variable domain reads DVKVTQSSRYLVKRTGEKVFLECVQDMDHENMFWYRQDPGLGLRLIYFSYDVKMKEKGDIPEGYSVSREKKERFSLILESASTNQTSMYLCASSPPVGAGEQYFGPGTRLTVT.

There are many counts of this clonotype. V usage is TRBV10-3 and J usage is TRBJ2-5; D uncertain. Germline CDR1 ENHRY, CDR2 SYGVKD. CDR3 length equals 14 residues. V gave up 0 bases and J gave up 5 bases, with 10 bases separating them. CDR3 protein: CAISESNRLETQYF. The CDR3 coding sequence is TGTGCCATCAGTGAGTCTAATCGCCTGGAGACCCAGTACTTC.

This clonotype was counted only a few times. The J gene is TRBJ2-1, the V gene TRBV25-1; D unclear. Germline CDR1 MGHDK, CDR2 SYGVNS. This CDR3 spans 15 amino acids. V lost 5 bases and J 5 bases, leaving 16 bases between the germline ends. In DNA form, the CDR3 reads TGTGCCAGCAGTCCTGAAGAGTTCGGGCACAATGAGCAGTTCTTC. This encodes CASSPEEFGHNEQFF.

The rearrangement links TRBV19 to TRBJ2-7; D gene ambiguous. Germline CDR1 reads LNHDA; CDR2 reads SQIVND (reference sequence). This CDR3 region has 14 residues. The germline V and J ends were trimmed by 1 base and 0 bases, with 7 bases remaining between them. DNA of the CDR3: TGTGCCAGTAGTATAGGATCGAGCTCCTACGAGCAGTACTTC. Translation: CASSIGSSSYEQYF.

The chain carries TRBV6-5 and TRBJ1-1; 7 bases are a match to TRBD1. Germline lookup yields CDR1 MNHEY and CDR2 SVGAGI. Unmatched junction bases numbered 7, after V lost 0 bases and J lost 0 bases. This CDR3 spans 17 amino acids. CDR3 residues: CASSYSSEQGLNTEAFF. CDR3 nucleotides: TGTGCCAGCAGTTACTCGTCGGAACAGGGGTTGAACACTGAAGCTTTCTTT.

This clonotype was seen more than once but under ten times. The chain's CDR3 is CASTGDRGNGYTF. The CDR3 DNA follows: TGTGCCAGCACCGGGGACAGGGGAAATGGCTACACCTTC. The gene calls are TRBV12-3 or TRBV12-4 and TRBJ1-2; TRBD1 aligns across 10 bases. Germline trimming cut 7 bases from V and 6 bases from J; bases unmatched to any gene: 5. The CDR3 consists of 13 residues.

The V call is TRBV5-1, the J call TRBJ1-1; D may be TRBD1 (6 bases). Deletions cut 7 bases from V and 1 base from J, with 17 bases between. Germline CDR1 SGHRS, CDR2 YFSETQ. The CDR3 spans 15 residues. Written as DNA, the CDR3 is TGCGCCAGCCACCCCCTAGGGGGGGGGAACACTGAAGCTTTCTTT. Residues: CASHPLGGGNTEAFF.

This clonotype was seen a handful of times. The rearrangement joins TRBV7-7 to TRBJ2-7, with TRBD2 matching over 12 bases. The germline gives CDR1 SSHAT, CDR2 FNYEAQ (reference sequence). Trimming removed 0 bases from V and 4 bases from J; junction bases left unmatched: 4. The CDR3 is made up of 16 amino acids. This CDR3 is CASSLATSGRGYEQYV. For the CDR3, the DNA is TGTGCCAGCAGCTTAGCGACTAGCGGGAGAGGGTACGAGCAGTACGTC.

The gene calls are TRBV5-1 and TRBJ2-5; weak D call: TRBD2 (5 bases). The CDR3 has 15 residues. V was pared by 9 bases and J by 0 bases, with 18 bases between. Germline V gives CDR1 SGHRS, CDR2 YFSETQ. This CDR3 reads CATSPRDGNQETQYF. CDR3 nucleotides: TGCGCCACTTCACCCAGAGACGGGAACCAAGAGACCCAGTACTTC.

This clonotype has a handful of counts. The chain uses TRBV12-3 or TRBV12-4 and TRBJ2-3; perhaps TRBD2 as D (5 bases). The CDR3 is 16 residues long. The V end was cut by 8 bases, the J end by 0 bases, with 18 bases between. In DNA, the CDR3 is TGTGCCAGCCCAACGGGGTCCGGGCGAAGCACAGATACGCAGTATTTT. This encodes CASPTGSGRSTDTQYF.